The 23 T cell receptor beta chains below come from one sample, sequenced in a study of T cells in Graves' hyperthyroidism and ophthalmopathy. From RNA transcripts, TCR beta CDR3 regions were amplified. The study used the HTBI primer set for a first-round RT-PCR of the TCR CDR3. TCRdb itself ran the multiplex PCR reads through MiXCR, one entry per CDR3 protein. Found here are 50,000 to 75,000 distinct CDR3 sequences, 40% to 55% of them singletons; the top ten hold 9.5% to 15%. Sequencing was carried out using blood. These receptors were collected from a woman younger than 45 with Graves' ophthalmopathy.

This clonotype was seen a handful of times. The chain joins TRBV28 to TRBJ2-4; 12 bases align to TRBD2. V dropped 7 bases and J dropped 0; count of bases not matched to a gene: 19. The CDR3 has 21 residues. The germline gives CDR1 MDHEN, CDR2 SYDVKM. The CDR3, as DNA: TGTGCCAGCATCCAAGGGCCTCCGGGACTAGCGGGCCCCCTAGCCAAAAACATTCAGTACTTC. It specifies CASIQGPPGLAGPLAKNIQYF.

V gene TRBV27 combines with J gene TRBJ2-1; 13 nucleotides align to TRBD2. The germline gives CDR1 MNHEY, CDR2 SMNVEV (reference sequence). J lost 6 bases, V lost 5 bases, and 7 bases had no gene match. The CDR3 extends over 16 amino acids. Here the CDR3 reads CASSQRTSGSGNEQFF. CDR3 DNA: TGTGCCAGCAGTCAAAGGACTAGCGGGAGTGGCAATGAGCAGTTCTTC.

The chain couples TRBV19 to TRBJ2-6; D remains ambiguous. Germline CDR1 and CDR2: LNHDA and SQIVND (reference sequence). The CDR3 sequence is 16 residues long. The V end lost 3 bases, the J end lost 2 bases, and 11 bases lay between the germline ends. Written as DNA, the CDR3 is TGTGCCAGTAGTATTTCCCGGACGGCTGGGGCCAACGTCCTGACTTTC. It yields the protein CASSISRTAGANVLTF.

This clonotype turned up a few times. The DNA of the CDR3 is TGTGCCAGCAAACCCGGGGGCGAAGGGACTAGCGTTGAGCAGTTCTTC. This encodes CASKPGGEGTSVEQFF. The gene calls are TRBV7-3 and TRBJ2-1, with TRBD2 matching over 10 bases. Germline trimming cut 7 bases from V and 9 bases from J; bases unmatched to any gene: 15. The germline V gene encodes CDR1 SGHTA and CDR2 FQGTGA. CDR3 size: 16 residues.

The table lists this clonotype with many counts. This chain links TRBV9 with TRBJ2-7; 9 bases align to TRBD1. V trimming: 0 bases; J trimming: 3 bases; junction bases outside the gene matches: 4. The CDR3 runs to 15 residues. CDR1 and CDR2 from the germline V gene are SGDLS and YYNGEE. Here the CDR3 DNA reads TGTGCCAGCAGCGTAGATCCGGGACAGGGCTACGAGCAGTACTTC. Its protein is CASSVDPGQGYEQYF.

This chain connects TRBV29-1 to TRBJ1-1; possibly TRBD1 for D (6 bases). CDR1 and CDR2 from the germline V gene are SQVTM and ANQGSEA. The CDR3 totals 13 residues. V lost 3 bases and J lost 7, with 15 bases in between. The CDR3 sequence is CSVEGAALGEAFF. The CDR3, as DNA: TGCAGCGTTGAGGGGGCTGCCCTTGGTGAAGCTTTCTTT.

The chain's CDR3 is CASSSQGAREQYF. DNA for the CDR3: TGTGCCAGCAGCTCGCAGGGGGCAAGGGAGCAGTACTTC. V gene TRBV7-2 combines with J gene TRBJ2-7, with TRBD1 matching 8 bases. The CDR3 loop spans 13 amino acids. V trimming: 4 bases; J trimming: 7 bases; junction bases outside the gene matches: 6. Germline values: CDR1 SGHTA, CDR2 FQGNSA.

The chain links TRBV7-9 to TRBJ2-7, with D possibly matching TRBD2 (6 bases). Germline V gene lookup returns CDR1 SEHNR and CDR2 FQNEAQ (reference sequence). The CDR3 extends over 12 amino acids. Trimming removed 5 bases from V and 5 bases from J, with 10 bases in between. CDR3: CASSPAGNEQYF. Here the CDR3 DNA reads TGTGCCAGCAGCCCCGCGGGGAACGAGCAGTACTTC.

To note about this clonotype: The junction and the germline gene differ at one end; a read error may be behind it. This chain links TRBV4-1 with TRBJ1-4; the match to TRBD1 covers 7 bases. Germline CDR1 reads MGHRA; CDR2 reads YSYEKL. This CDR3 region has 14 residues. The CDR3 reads CASSQTGQNGKLFF. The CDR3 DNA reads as TGCGCCAGCAGCCAGACAGGGCAGAATGGAAAATTGTTTTTT.

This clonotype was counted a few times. The CDR3 coding sequence is TGTGCCAGCTCACCGCCGGGACGGGGACTAAACATTCAGTACTTC. Protein product: CASSPPGRGLNIQYF. The chain recombines TRBV5-7 with TRBJ2-4, with D possibly TRBD2 on 6 matching bases. TRBV5-7 is an ORF, with its function uncertain. V lost 7 bases to trimming and J lost 6 bases, with 20 bases between them. This CDR3 region has 15 residues.

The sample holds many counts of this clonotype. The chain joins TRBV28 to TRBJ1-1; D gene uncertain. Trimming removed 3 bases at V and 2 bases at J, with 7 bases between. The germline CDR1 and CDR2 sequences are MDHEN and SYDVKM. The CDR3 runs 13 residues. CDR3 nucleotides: TGTGCCAGCAGTTTGAAGATTAACACTGAAGCTTTCTTT. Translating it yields CASSLKINTEAFF.

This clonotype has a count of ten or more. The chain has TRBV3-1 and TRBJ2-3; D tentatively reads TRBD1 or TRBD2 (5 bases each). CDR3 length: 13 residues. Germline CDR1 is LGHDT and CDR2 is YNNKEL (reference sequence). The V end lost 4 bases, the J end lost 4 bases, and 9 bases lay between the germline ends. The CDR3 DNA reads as TGTGCCAGCAGCCCTAGGGACGCAGATACGCAGTATTTT. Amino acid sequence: CASSPRDADTQYF.

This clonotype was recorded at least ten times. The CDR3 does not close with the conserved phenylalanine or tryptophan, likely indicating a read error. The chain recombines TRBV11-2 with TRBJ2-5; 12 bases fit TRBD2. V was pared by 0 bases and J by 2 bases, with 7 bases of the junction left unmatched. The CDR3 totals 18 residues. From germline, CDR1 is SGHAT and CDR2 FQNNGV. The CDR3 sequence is CASSLDRIGLAGQETQYL. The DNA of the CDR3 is TGTGCCAGCAGCTTAGATCGGATCGGACTAGCGGGACAAGAGACCCAGTACCTC.

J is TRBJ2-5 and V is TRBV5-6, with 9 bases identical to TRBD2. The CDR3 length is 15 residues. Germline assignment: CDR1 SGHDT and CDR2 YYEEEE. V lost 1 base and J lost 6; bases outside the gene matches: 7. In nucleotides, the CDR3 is TGTGCCAGCAGCTTGTCTCTAGCGGGAAGTAAGACCCAGTACTTC. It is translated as CASSLSLAGSKTQYF. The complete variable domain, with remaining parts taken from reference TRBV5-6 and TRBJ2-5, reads DAGVTQSPTHLIKTRGQQVTLRCSPKSGHDTVSWYQQALGQGPQFIFQYYEEEERQRGNFPDRFSGHQFPNYSSELNVNALLLGDSALYLCASSLSLAGSKTQYFGPGTRLLVL.

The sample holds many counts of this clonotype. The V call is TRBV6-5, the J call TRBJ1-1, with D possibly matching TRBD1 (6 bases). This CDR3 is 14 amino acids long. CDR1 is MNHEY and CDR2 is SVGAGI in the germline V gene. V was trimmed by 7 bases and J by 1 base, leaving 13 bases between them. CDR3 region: CASTRGGWNTEAFF. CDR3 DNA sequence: TGTGCCAGCACCCGAGGGGGGTGGAACACTGAAGCTTTCTTT.

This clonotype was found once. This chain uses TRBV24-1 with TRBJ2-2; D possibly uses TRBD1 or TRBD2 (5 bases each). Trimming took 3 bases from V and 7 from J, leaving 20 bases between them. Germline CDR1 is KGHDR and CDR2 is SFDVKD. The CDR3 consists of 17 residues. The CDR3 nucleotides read TGTGCCACCAGTGATCTCTATGCCGGGGCAGATAACGGGGAGCTGTTTTTT. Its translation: CATSDLYAGADNGELFF.

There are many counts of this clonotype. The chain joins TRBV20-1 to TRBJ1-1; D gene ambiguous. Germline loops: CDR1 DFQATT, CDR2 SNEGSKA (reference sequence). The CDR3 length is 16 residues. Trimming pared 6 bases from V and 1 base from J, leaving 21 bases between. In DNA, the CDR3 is TGCAGTGCCGGACGCGGGAGCCCCTTTCAGAACACTGAAGCTTTCTTT. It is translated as CSAGRGSPFQNTEAFF.

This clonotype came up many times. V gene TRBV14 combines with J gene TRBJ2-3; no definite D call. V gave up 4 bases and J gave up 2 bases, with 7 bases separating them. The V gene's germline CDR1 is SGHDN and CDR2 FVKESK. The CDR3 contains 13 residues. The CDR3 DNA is TGTGCCAGCAGCCCTCGGAACACAGATACGCAGTATTTT. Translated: CASSPRNTDTQYF.

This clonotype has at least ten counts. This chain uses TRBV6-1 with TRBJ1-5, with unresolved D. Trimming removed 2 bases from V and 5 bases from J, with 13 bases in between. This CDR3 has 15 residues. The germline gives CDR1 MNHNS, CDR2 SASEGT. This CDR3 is CASSELRQPYQPQHF. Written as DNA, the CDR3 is TGTGCCAGCAGTGAATTGCGGCAGCCGTATCAGCCCCAGCATTTT.

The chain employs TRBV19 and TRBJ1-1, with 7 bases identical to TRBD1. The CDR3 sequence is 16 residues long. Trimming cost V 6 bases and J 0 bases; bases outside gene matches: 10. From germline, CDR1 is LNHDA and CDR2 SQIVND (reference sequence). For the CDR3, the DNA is TGTGCCAGTAGGAGACAGGGTGGAGGCATGAACACTGAAGCTTTCTTT. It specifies CASRRQGGGMNTEAFF.

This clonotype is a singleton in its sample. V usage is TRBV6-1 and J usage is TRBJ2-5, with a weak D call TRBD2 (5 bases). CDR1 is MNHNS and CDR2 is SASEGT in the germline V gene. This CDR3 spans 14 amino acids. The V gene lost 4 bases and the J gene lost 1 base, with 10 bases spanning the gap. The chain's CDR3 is CASSGGPGQETQYF. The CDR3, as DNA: TGTGCCAGCAGTGGAGGGCCCGGCCAAGAGACCCAGTACTTC.

The CDR3 loop is CASSQVVHGGRPAYEQYF. The CDR3 DNA reads as TGCGCCAGCAGCCAAGTCGTACATGGCGGGAGGCCGGCCTACGAGCAGTACTTC. V usage is TRBV4-1 and J usage is TRBJ2-7, with TRBD2 matching over 8 bases. Germline values: CDR1 MGHRA, CDR2 YSYEKL. V gave up 1 base and J gave up 2 bases; unmatched junction bases: 13. This CDR3 has 18 residues.

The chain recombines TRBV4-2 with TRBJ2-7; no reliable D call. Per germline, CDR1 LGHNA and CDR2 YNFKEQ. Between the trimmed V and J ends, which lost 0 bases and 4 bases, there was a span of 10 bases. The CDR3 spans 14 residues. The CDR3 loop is CASSQETEPYEQYF. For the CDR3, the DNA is TGTGCCAGCAGCCAAGAGACGGAGCCTTACGAGCAGTACTTC.